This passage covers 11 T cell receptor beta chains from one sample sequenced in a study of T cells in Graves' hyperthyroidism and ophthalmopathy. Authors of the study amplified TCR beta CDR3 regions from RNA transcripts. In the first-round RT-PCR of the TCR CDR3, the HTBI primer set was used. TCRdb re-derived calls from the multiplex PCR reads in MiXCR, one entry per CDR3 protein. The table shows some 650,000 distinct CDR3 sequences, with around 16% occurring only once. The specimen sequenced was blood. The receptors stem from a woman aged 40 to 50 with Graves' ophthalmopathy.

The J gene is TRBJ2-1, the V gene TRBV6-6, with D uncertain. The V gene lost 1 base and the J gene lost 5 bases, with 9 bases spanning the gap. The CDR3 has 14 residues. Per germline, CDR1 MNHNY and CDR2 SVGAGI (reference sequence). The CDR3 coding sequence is TGTGCCAGCAGTTACTTCCCCAGTGACAATGAGCAGTTCTTC. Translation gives CASSYFPSDNEQFF.

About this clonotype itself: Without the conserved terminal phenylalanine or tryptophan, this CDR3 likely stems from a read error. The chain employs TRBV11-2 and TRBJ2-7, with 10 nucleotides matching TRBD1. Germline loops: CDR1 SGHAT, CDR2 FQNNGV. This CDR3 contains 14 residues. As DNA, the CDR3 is TGCGCCAGCAGCACCGGGACAGGGGCCTACGAGCAGTACCTC. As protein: CASSTGTGAYEQYL.

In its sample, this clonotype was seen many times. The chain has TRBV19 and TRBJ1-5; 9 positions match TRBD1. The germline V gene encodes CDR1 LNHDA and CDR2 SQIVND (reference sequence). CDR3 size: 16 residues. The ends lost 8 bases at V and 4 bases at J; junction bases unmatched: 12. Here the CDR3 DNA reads TGTGCCAGTGTTGGGACAGGGAAGTCTTGGAATCAGCCCCAGCATTTT. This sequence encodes CASVGTGKSWNQPQHF.

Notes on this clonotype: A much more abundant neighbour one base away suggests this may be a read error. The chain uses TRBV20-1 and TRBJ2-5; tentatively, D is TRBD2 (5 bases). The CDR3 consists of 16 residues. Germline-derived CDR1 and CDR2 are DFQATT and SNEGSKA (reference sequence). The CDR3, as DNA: TGCGGTGCTAGGTGGGCCAGCGGTCCAATGCTCCAGGCCCAGTACTTC. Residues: CGARWASGPMLQAQYF.

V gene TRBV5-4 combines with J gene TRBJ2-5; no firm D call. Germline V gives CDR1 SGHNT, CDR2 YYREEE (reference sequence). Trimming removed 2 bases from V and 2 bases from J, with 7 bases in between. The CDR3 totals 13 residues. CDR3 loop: CASSLTLQETQYF. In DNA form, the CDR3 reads TGTGCCAGCAGCTTAACCCTTCAAGAGACCCAGTACTTC.

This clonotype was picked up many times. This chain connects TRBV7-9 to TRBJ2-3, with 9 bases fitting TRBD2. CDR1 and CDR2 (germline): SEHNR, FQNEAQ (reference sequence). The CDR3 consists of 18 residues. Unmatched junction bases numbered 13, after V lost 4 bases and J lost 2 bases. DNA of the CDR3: TGTGCCAGCAGCTCCGGGGCTAGCGGGGCTTTCCACACAGATACGCAGTATTTT. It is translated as CASSSGASGAFHTDTQYF. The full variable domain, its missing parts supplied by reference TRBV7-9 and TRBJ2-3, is DTGVSQNPRHKITKRGQNVTFRCDPISEHNRLYWYRQTLGQGPEFLTYFQNEAQLEKSRLLSDRFSAERPKGSFSTLEIQRTEQGDSAMYLCASSSGASGAFHTDTQYFGPGTRLTVL.

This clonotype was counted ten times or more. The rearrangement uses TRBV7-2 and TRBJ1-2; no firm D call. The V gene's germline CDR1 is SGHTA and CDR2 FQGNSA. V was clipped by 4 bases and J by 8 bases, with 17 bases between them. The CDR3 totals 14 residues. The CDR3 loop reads CASSSPGAFWGYTF. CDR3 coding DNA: TGTGCCAGCAGCTCCCCGGGAGCCTTTTGGGGCTACACCTTC.

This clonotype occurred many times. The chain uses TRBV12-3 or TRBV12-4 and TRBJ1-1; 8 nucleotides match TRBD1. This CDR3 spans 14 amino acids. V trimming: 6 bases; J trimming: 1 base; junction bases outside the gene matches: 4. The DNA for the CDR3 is TGTGCCAGCAGCACCGGGACAGGGAACACTGAAGCTTTCTTT. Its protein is CASSTGTGNTEAFF.

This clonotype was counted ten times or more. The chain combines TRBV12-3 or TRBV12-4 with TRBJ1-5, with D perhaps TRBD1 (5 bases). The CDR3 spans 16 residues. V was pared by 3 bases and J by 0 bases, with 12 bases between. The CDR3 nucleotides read TGTGCCAGCAGTTTCGGGGGGAAGGTTAGCAATCAGCCCCAGCATTTT. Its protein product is CASSFGGKVSNQPQHF.

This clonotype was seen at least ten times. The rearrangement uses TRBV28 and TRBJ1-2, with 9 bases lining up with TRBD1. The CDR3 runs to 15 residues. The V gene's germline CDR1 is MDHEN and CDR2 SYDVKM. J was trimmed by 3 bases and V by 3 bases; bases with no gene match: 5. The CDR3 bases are TGTGCCAGCAGTTTTACAGGGGGCTGGGACTATGGCTACACCTTC. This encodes CASSFTGGWDYGYTF.

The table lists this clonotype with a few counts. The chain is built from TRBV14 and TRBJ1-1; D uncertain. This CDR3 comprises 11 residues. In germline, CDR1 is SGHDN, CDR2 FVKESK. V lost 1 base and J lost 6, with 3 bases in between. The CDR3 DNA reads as TGTGCCAGCAGCCAAGTCTCTGAAGCTTTCTTT. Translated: CASSQVSEAFF.